This T cell receptor beta chain came from a study of cytomegalovirus exposure and HLA in healthy donors. The PCR employed 60 Vbeta primers together with 13 Jbeta primers. As handled by the study authors: Later reanalysis found approximately 76 million unique TCR beta chains, about 10 million of them shared. The protocol was immunoSEQ multiplex PCR, while the TCRdb copy is restricted to in-frame clones and leaves out a portion. V, J and clone size were drawn from that table, and D and trimming were deduced from the DNA. The table has about 120,000 clones, approximately 79% seen once. With regard to this clone: Its antigen is currently unknown.

Germline loops: CDR1 MDHEN, CDR2 SYDVKM. The length of the CDR3 is 16 residues. J was trimmed by 2 bases and V by 6 bases; bases with no gene match: 9. Study-wide results and limits: A list of 164 TCR beta chains associated with cytomegalovirus was given.

The TCR originated in a man aged 50 to 60 in good health and CMV-seropositive. The rearrangement joins TRBV28 to TRBJ2-3, with 9 bases that match TRBD2. The sample was PBMCs. The CDR3 reads CASSRGSGSFTDTQYF. The CDR3 DNA sequence: TGTGCCAGCAGCCGGGGTAGCGGGAGCTTCACAGATACGCAGTATTTT.